Each of the 21 T cell receptor beta chains below was sequenced from the same sample in a study of shared T cell receptors in the human thymus. Profiled with immunoSEQ multiplex PCR; TCRdb holds only in-frame clones, not every one. The sample holds approximately 760,000 clones, 70% to 90% seen once. The same data also contributed to another study, on human thymus T cells.

Sequencing was carried out using thymocytes. These receptors originate from a girl in the first two years of life with a congenital heart defect.

V usage is TRBV6-5 and J usage is TRBJ1-5, with TRBD1 matching 9 bases. This CDR3 is built from 16 residues. With V trimmed by 4 bases and J by 0 bases, 4 bases remained unmatched. Germline CDR1 and CDR2: MNHEY and SVGAGI. This chain's CDR3 is CASSFHRGPSNQPQHF. DNA for the CDR3: TGTGCCAGCAGTTTCCACAGGGGGCCTAGCAATCAGCCCCAGCATTTT.

The chain joins TRBV15 to TRBJ2-1; weak D call: TRBD1 (5 bases). Trimming removed 0 bases from V and 0 bases from J, with 12 bases in between. The CDR3 sequence is 17 residues long. Germline values: CDR1 LNHNV, CDR2 YYDKDF (reference sequence). The CDR3 loop reads CATSRDREQVSYNEQFF. Written as DNA, the CDR3 is TGTGCCACCAGCAGAGATAGGGAACAGGTCTCCTACAATGAGCAGTTCTTC.

V gene TRBV11-3 combines with J gene TRBJ2-1; the match to TRBD2 covers 9 bases. The CDR3 is 14 residues long. J was trimmed by 4 bases and V by 5 bases; bases with no gene match: 3. The germline gives CDR1 SGHNT, CDR2 YENEEA. The CDR3 DNA sequence: TGTGCCAGCAGCCAGCGGGGGGCGTACAATGAGCAGTTCTTC. Its protein product is CASSQRGAYNEQFF.

The chain has TRBV18 and TRBJ1-1, with 7 positions matching TRBD1. Germline V CDR1 and CDR2: KGHSH, LQKENI. The CDR3 is 14 amino acids. V dropped 3 bases and J dropped 3; count of bases not matched to a gene: 4. CDR3 bases: TGTGCCAGCTCACCTCGACAGGGATACACTGAAGCTTTCTTT. This codes for CASSPRQGYTEAFF.

This chain uses TRBV7-2 with TRBJ2-7, with a tentative D call TRBD2 (5 bases). The CDR3 has 16 residues. V was clipped by 6 bases and J by 2 bases, with 20 bases between them. The germline gives CDR1 SGHTA, CDR2 FQGNSA. The CDR3 region is CASSWRGLGLAYEQYF. The CDR3 coding sequence is TGTGCCAGCAGTTGGCGCGGACTCGGCCTGGCCTACGAGCAGTACTTC.

This chain connects TRBV4-2 to TRBJ1-2; D uncertain. The V end lost 4 bases, the J end lost 3 bases, and 12 bases lay between the germline ends. Per germline, CDR1 LGHNA and CDR2 YNFKEQ. This CDR3 has 14 residues. The CDR3 DNA follows: TGTGCCAGCAGCCCAGGCCTCGCGTACTATGGCTACACCTTC. It codes for CASSPGLAYYGYTF.

There are a few counts of this clone. CDR3 loop: CASSRGVGNSFVYGYTF. As DNA, the CDR3 is TGCGCCAGCAGCCGGGGGGTAGGGAATTCCTTCGTATATGGCTACACCTTC. The chain recombines TRBV5-1 with TRBJ1-2, with D perhaps TRBD1 (5 bases). The CDR3 is made up of 17 amino acids. Trimming removed 4 bases from V and 5 bases from J, with 24 bases in between. Germline V CDR1 and CDR2: SGHRS, YFSETQ.

The chain has TRBV9 and TRBJ2-7, with TRBD2 identical over 13 bases. The V gene end was trimmed by 3 bases and the J gene end by 2 bases; junction bases not matched to a gene: 8. The CDR3 consists of 17 residues. Germline V gene lookup returns CDR1 SGDLS and CDR2 YYNGEE. The CDR3 sequence: CASSEENGTSGTYEQYF. The CDR3 DNA sequence: TGTGCCAGCAGCGAAGAAAACGGGACTAGCGGGACCTACGAGCAGTACTTC. Complete variable domain (other parts from reference TRBV9 and TRBJ2-7): DSGVTQTPKHLITATGQRVTLRCSPRSGDLSVYWYQQSLDQGLQFLIQYYNGEERAKGNILERFSAQQFPDLHSELNLSSLELGDSALYFCASSEENGTSGTYEQYFGPGTRLTVT.

This clone has a handful of counts. The rearrangement uses TRBV5-1 and TRBJ1-5, with TRBD1 matching over 10 bases. Germline CDR1 SGHRS, CDR2 YFSETQ. This CDR3 contains 17 residues. With V trimmed by 0 bases and J by 7 bases, 10 bases remained unmatched. The CDR3 loop is CASSLAPGTGEGQPQHF. DNA for the CDR3: TGCGCCAGCAGCTTGGCCCCCGGGACAGGGGAGGGCCAGCCCCAGCATTTT.

In this sample, this clone turned up once. The J gene is TRBJ2-3, the V gene TRBV5-1, with D possibly being TRBD1 (5 bases). Germline V gives CDR1 SGHRS, CDR2 YFSETQ. V lost 4 bases to trimming and J lost 5 bases, with 23 bases between them. CDR3 length: 17 amino acids. CDR3 nucleotides: TGCGCCAGCAGCCACCGAAGACAGAGCCGCGAGGTAGATACGCAGTATTTT. It is translated as CASSHRRQSREVDTQYF.

The chain couples TRBV4-3 to TRBJ2-3, with D unclear. V was shortened by 0 bases and J by 3 bases, with 16 bases between the two germline ends. This CDR3 is built from 17 residues. Germline lookup yields CDR1 LGHNA and CDR2 YSLEER. DNA for the CDR3: TGCGCCAGCAGCCAAGATCTGAGCGCCTATCGGACAGATACGCAGTATTTT. It specifies CASSQDLSAYRTDTQYF.

V gene TRBV7-9 combines with J gene TRBJ1-1, with unresolved D. Germline assignment: CDR1 SEHNR and CDR2 FQNEAQ (reference sequence). This CDR3 spans 16 amino acids. V lost 2 bases to trimming and J lost 3 bases, with 16 bases between them. The CDR3 here is CASSLHLEGGDTEAFF. The CDR3 nucleotides are TGTGCCAGCAGCTTACACCTAGAGGGAGGAGACACTGAAGCTTTCTTT.

The chain links TRBV5-8 to TRBJ1-2; 8 nucleotides agree with TRBD1. V shed 4 bases, J shed 2 bases, and the junction held 7 bases outside the gene matches. CDR1 and CDR2 from the germline V gene are SGHTS and YDEGEE. There are 15 residues in the CDR3. This chain's CDR3 is CASSPGTGYNYGYTF. The CDR3 DNA reads as TGTGCCAGCAGCCCCGGGACAGGATACAACTATGGCTACACCTTC.

The J gene is TRBJ1-1, the V gene TRBV5-1; a weak D match, TRBD1 (5 bases). The CDR3 has 13 amino acids. With 0 bases removed from V and 6 bases from J, the gap between germline ends came to 9 bases. The germline V gene has CDR1 SGHRS and CDR2 YFSETQ. The CDR3 region is CASSLGHRSEAFF. In DNA form, the CDR3 reads TGCGCCAGCAGCTTGGGGCACAGGTCTGAAGCTTTCTTT.

This clone has a handful of counts. The chain employs TRBV4-1 and TRBJ1-6, with 8 bases aligning to TRBD1. J lost 7 bases, V lost 1 base, and 9 bases had no gene match. This CDR3 region has 17 residues. Per the germline V gene, CDR1 is MGHRA and CDR2 is YSYEKL. This chain's CDR3 is CASSQGTGFPDNSPLHF. DNA of the CDR3: TGCGCCAGCAGCCAAGGGACAGGGTTCCCTGACAATTCACCCCTCCACTTT.

The V gene is TRBV6-5, the J gene TRBJ2-7, with D maybe TRBD1 (6 bases). Per the germline V gene, CDR1 is MNHEY and CDR2 is SVGAGI. This CDR3 contains 15 residues. Deletions cut 5 bases from V and 3 bases from J, with 17 bases between. The CDR3 spells CASSPTRGFNYEQYF. DNA of the CDR3: TGTGCCAGCAGTCCGACCAGGGGCTTCAACTACGAGCAGTACTTC.

The chain carries TRBV6-1 and TRBJ1-1; D gene ambiguous. The CDR3 loop spans 13 amino acids. The ends were cut back, 2 bases at V and 9 bases at J, with 13 bases in the middle. CDR1 and CDR2 from the germline V gene are MNHNS and SASEGT. The CDR3 protein is CASSETRARKAFF. The CDR3 DNA reads as TGTGCCAGCAGTGAAACTAGGGCAAGGAAAGCTTTCTTT.

The CDR3 loop reads CASSLTRGLVSGNTIYF. The CDR3 DNA follows: TGTGCCAGCAGCTTAACCCGGGGGTTAGTCTCTGGAAACACCATATATTTT. This sequence joins TRBV7-3 and TRBJ1-3; a possible D gene is TRBD1 (5 bases). CDR1 and CDR2 from the germline V gene are SGHTA and FQGTGA. This CDR3 is 17 amino acids long. Trimming took 0 bases from V and 0 from J, leaving 12 bases between them.

This chain links TRBV7-4 with TRBJ1-2; TRBD1 is a possible D gene (5 bases). Deletions cut 5 bases from V and 5 bases from J, with 30 bases between. Germline-derived CDR1 and CDR2 are SGHVT and SQSDAQ. CDR3 size: 19 residues. The CDR3 protein is CASSPQIITGIRLIYGYTF. Written as DNA, the CDR3 is TGTGCCAGCAGCCCACAGATTATAACAGGCATACGATTAATTTATGGCTACACCTTC.

The V call is TRBV28, the J call TRBJ2-5, with 9 bases lining up with TRBD1. The J call may not be correct, given that the DNA end is closer to TRBJ2-7. This CDR3 contains 14 residues. Germline CDR1 and CDR2: MDHEN and SYDVKM. CDR3 sequence: CASSVRDRADEQYF. The DNA for the CDR3 is TGTGCCAGCAGTGTCCGGGACAGGGCGGACGAGCAGTACTTC.

The V gene is TRBV4-1, the J gene TRBJ2-5; tentative D call: TRBD2 (7 bases). Deletions cut 1 base from V and 4 bases from J, with 16 bases between. The CDR3 loop spans 16 amino acids. Germline V gene sequence: CDR1 MGHRA, CDR2 YSYEKL. The CDR3 nucleotides read TGCGCCAGCAGCCAAGGATCGGGGGGCTCGGCAGAGACCCAGTACTTC. It encodes CASSQGSGGSAETQYF.